This passage covers 2 T cell receptor beta chains from one sample sequenced in a study of cytomegalovirus exposure and HLA in healthy donors. In the PCR, 60 Vbeta and 13 Jbeta primers were used. Method: immunoSEQ multiplex PCR; TCRdb's copy keeps in-frame clones and lacks some. The sample shows under 150,000 clones, approximately 78% of them seen only once. The material sequenced was PBMCs. The receptors stem from a woman in her thirties or forties in good health and CMV-seronegative.

The chain combines TRBV5-1 with TRBJ2-5, with a tentative D call TRBD2 (5 bases). The length of the CDR3 is 14 residues. CDR1 and CDR2 (germline): SGHRS, YFSETQ. V was shortened by 2 bases and J by 0 bases, with 8 bases between the two germline ends. The CDR3 loop is CASSFGADQETQYF. The CDR3 DNA reads TGCGCCAGCAGCTTCGGAGCGGACCAAGAGACCCAGTACTTC. Drawing the rest from reference TRBV5-1 and TRBJ2-5, the complete variable domain is KAGVTQTPRYLIKTRGQQVTLSCSPISGHRSVSWYQQTPGQGLQFLFEYFSETQRNKGNFPGRFSGRQFSNSRSEMNVSTLELGDSALYLCASSFGADQETQYFGPGTRLLVL.

V gene TRBV29-1 combines with J gene TRBJ1-2; TRBD1 matches at 9 bases. Germline V gene lookup returns CDR1 SQVTM and CDR2 ANQGSEA. The CDR3 totals 13 residues. With 4 bases clipped from V and 3 bases from J, the junction kept 3 bases outside the gene matches. The CDR3, as DNA: TGCAGCGTTGTGTGGACAGGGGACTATGGCTACACCTTC. Translated: CSVVWTGDYGYTF.